The next 4 T cell receptor beta chains were all read from a single sample in a study of T cell clusters in autoimmune cytopenias. Each sample's input was roughly 250 ng genomic DNA, roughly 38,000 genome equivalents. Multiplex touch-down PCR amplified TRB using TRB-A and TRB-B pools in one tube. TCRdb reprocessed the multiplex PCR reads, with one entry per CDR3 protein and no DNA. The table for this sample gives about 5,000 distinct CDR3 sequences. These data also featured in a second study, about T cell repertoires in aging, cancer and after chemotherapy.

The sample taken for sequencing was peripheral blood. Receptor source: a human donor in good health.

By frequency, this clonotype registers medium-sized (0.01 to 0.1%). The chain combines TRBV6-5 with TRBJ2-7; TCRdb names TRBD1, which stays unverified in the absence of DNA. In germline, CDR1 is MNHEY, CDR2 SVGAGI. CDR3 length equals 15 residues. CDR3 residues: CASSVGTGGAYEQYF.

CDR3 sequence reads: CATSDPSGQEGTGELFF. The chain joins TRBV24-1 to TRBJ2-2; TCRdb names TRBD2, which stays unverified in the absence of DNA. Germline loops: CDR1 KGHDR, CDR2 SFDVKD. The CDR3 loop spans 17 amino acids.

Measured by frequency, this clonotype is medium-sized. This chain links TRBV29-1 with TRBJ1-3. The CDR3 is made up of 12 amino acids. Germline CDR1 is SQVTM and CDR2 is ANQGSEA. The CDR3 sequence: CSVGVTGNTIYF.

This clonotype is deemed medium-sized by its frequency. J is TRBJ1-1 and V is TRBV6-6; absent DNA, TCRdb's TRBD1 call cannot be checked. This CDR3 spans 13 amino acids. Germline loops: CDR1 MNHNY, CDR2 SVGAGI (reference sequence). The CDR3 protein is CASWDTGDTEAFF.